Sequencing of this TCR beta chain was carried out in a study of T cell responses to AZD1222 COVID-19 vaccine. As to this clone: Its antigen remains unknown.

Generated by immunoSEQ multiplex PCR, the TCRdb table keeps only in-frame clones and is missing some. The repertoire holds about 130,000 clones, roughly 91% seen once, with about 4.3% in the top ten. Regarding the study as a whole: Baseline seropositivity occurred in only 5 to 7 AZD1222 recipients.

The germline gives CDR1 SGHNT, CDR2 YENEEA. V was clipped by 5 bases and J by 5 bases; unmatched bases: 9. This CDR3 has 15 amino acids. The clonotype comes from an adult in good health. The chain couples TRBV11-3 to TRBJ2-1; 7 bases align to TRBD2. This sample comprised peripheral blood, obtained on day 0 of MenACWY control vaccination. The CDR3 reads CASSPGLPYNNEQFF. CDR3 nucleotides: TGTGCCAGCAGCCCGGGACTACCTTACAACAATGAGCAGTTCTTC.